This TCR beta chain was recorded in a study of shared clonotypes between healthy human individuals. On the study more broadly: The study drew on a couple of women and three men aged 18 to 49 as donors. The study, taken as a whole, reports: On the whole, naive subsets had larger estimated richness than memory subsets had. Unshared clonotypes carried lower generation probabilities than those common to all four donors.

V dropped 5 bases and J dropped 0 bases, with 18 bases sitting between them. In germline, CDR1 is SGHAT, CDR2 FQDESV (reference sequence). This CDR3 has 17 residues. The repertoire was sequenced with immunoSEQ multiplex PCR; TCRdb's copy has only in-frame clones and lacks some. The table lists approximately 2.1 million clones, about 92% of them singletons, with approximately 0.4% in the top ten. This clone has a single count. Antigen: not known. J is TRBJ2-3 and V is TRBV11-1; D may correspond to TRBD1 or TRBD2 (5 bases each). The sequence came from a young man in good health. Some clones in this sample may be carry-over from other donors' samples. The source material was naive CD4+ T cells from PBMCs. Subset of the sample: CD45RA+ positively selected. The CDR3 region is CASSLRDAEYSTDTQYF. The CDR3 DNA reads TGTGCCAGCAGCCTCCGGGACGCAGAGTATAGCACAGATACGCAGTATTTT. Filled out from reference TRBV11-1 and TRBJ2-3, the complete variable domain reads EAEVAQSPRYKITEKSQAVAFWCDPISGHATLYWYRQILGQGPELLVQFQDESVVDDSQLPKDRFSAERLKGVDSTLKIQPAELGDSAMYLCASSLRDAEYSTDTQYFGPGTRLTVL.